This T cell receptor beta chain was captured by sequencing in a study of blood T cell repertoires in COVID-19. Study details: Both acute and convalescent COVID-19 samples were obtained from the United States, Italy and Spain. From T cells, B-cell-depleted T cells, or PBMCs came the material, which was cDNA or gDNA.

As handled by the study authors: Reference gene primer amplification in the assay estimated nucleated cell counts. Data came from immunoSEQ multiplex PCR; TCRdb stores just in-frame clones and leaves some out. D and trimming were read from the DNA, whereas the V and J calls and clone size are those reported in that table. The sample lists approximately 58,000 clones, roughly 88% occurring once. This clone was recorded once. The CDR3 is 12 residues long. Germline CDR1 reads SGHNT; CDR2 reads YENEEA. Trimming pared 5 bases from V and 0 bases from J, leaving 3 bases between. The chain couples TRBV11-3 to TRBJ2-3; no clear D. The receptor's source is an older woman with acute or convalescent COVID-19. Sequences were obtained from peripheral blood. The CDR3 region is CASSPSTDTQYF. The CDR3 DNA is TGTGCCAGCAGCCCTAGCACAGATACGCAGTATTTT.